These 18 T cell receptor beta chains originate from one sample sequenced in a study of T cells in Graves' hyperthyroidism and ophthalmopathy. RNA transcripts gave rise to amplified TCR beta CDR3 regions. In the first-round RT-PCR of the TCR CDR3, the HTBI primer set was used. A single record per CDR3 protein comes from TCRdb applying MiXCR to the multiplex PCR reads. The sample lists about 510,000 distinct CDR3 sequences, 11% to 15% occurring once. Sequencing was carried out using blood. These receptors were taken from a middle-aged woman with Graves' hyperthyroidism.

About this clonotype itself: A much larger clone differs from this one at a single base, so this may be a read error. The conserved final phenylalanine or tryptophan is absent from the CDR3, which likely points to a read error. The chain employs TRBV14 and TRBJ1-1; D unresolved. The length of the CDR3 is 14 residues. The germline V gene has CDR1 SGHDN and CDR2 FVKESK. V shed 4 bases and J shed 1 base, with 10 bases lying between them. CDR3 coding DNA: TGTGCCAGCAGCCCGAACTCGAGGAACACTGAAGCTTTCCTT. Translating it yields CASSPNSRNTEAFL.

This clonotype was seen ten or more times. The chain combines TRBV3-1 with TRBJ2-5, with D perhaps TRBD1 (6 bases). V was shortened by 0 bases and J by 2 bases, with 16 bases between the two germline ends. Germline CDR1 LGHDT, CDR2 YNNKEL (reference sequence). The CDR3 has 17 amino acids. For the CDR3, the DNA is TGTGCCAGCAGCCAAGATCTTGGAGACAGGAGGCAAGAGACCCAGTACTTC. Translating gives CASSQDLGDRRQETQYF.

The CDR3 DNA follows: TGTGCCAGCAGCTTGGACAGTTCCTATCAGCCCCAGCATTTT. Its protein is CASSLDSSYQPQHF. The chain combines TRBV7-2 with TRBJ1-5; the D gene is possibly TRBD1 (6 bases). V gave up 3 bases and J gave up 5 bases, with 11 bases separating them. Germline V gives CDR1 SGHTA, CDR2 FQGNSA. The CDR3 covers 14 residues.

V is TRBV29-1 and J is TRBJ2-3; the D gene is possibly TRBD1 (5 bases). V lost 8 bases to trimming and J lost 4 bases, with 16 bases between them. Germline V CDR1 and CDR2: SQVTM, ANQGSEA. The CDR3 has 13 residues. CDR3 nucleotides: TGCAGCACGCGACAGTCGGGTGCAGATACGCAGTATTTT. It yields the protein CSTRQSGADTQYF.

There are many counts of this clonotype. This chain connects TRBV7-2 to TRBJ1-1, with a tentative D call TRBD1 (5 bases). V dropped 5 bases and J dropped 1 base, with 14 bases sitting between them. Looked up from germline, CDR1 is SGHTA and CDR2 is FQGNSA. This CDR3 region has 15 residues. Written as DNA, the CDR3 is TGTGCCAGCAGCCCCGGAGGACACGCGAACACTGAAGCTTTCTTT. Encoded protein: CASSPGGHANTEAFF.

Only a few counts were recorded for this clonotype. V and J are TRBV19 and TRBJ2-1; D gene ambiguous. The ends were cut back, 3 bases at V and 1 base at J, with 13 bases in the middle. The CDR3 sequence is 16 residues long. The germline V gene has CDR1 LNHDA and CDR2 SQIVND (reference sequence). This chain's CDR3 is CASSIEESGSYNEQFF. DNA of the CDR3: TGTGCCAGTAGTATTGAAGAATCAGGTTCCTACAATGAGCAGTTCTTC.

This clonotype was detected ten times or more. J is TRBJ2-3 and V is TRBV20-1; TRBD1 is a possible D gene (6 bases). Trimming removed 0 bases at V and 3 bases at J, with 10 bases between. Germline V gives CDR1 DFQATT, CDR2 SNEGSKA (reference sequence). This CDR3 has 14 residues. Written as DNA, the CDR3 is TGCAGTGCTAGAGATTTACAGGGTACAGATACGCAGTATTTT. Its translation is CSARDLQGTDTQYF.

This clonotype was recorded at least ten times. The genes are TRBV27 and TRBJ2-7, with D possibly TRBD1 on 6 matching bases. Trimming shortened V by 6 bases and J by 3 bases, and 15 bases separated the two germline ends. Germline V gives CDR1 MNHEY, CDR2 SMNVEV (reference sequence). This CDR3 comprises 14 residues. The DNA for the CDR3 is TGTGCCAGCAGGGGGGCAGCTTCGGGCTACGAGCAGTACTTC. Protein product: CASRGAASGYEQYF.

CDR3 DNA sequence: TGTGCCAGCAGTTACTTTGGGACGGCCTCCTACGAGCAGTACTTC. This translates into CASSYFGTASYEQYF. The chain has TRBV6-5 and TRBJ2-7, with D perhaps given as TRBD1 or TRBD2 (5 bases each). From germline, CDR1 is MNHEY and CDR2 SVGAGI. V lost 1 base and J 0 bases, leaving 10 bases between the germline ends. CDR3 length equals 15 residues.

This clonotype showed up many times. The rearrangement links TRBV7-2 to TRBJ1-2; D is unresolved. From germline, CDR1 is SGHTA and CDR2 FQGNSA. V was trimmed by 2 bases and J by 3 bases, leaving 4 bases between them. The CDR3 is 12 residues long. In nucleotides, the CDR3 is TGTGCCAGCAGCTTAATGGACTATGGCTACACCTTC. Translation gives CASSLMDYGYTF.

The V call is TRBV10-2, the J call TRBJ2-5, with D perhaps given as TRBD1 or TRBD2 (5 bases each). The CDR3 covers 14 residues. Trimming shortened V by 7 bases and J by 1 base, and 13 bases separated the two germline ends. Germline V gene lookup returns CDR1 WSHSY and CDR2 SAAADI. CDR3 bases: TGCGCCAGCACCATCATGGGGGTCCAAGAGACCCAGTACTTC. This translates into CASTIMGVQETQYF.

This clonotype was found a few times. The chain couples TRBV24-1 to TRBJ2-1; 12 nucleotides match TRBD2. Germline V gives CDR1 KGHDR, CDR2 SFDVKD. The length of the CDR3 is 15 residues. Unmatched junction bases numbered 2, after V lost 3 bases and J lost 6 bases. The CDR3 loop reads CATSDRTSGTNEQFF. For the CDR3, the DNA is TGTGCCACCAGTGATCGGACTAGCGGGACCAATGAGCAGTTCTTC.

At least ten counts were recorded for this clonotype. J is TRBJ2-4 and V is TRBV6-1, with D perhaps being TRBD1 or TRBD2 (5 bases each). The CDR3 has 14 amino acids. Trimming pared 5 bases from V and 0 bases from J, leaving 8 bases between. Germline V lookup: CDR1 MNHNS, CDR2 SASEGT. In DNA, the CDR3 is TGTGCCAGCAGTCCTGGGACAGCCAAAAACATTCAGTACTTC. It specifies CASSPGTAKNIQYF.

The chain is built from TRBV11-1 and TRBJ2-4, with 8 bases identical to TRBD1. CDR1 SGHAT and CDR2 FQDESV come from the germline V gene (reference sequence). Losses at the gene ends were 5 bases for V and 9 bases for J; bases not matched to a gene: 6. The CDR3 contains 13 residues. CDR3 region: CASSPFDRGIQYF. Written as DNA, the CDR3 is TGTGCCAGCAGCCCGTTCGACAGGGGCATTCAGTACTTC. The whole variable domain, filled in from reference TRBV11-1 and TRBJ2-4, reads EAEVAQSPRYKITEKSQAVAFWCDPISGHATLYWYRQILGQGPELLVQFQDESVVDDSQLPKDRFSAERLKGVDSTLKIQPAELGDSAMYLCASSPFDRGIQYFGAGTRLSVL.

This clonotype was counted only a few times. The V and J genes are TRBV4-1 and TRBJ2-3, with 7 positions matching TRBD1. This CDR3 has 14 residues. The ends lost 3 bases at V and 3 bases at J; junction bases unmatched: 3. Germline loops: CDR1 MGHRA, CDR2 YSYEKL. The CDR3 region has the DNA TGCGCCAGCAGCCAGGGGACAGTGACAGATACGCAGTATTTT. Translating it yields CASSQGTVTDTQYF.

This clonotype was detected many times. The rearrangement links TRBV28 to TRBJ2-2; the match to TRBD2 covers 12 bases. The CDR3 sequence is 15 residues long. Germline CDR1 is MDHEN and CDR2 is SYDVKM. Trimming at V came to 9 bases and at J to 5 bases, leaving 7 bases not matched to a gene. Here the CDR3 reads CASPTSGRRTGELFF. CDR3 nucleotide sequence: TGTGCCAGTCCTACTAGCGGGAGGAGGACCGGGGAGCTGTTTTTT.

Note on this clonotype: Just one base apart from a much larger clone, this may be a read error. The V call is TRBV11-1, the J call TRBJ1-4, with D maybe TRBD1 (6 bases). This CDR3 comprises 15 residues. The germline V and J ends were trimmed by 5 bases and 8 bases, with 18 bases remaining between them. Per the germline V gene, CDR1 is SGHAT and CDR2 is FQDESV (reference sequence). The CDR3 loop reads CASSRDKGGEEKLFF. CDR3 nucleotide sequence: TGTGCCAGCAGCCGGGACAAGGGAGGAGAAGAAAAACTGTTTTTT.

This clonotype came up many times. The CDR3 protein is CASSLEAGSNEKLFF. The CDR3, as DNA: TGTGCCAGCAGCTTAGAAGCCGGGAGTAATGAAAAACTGTTTTTT. The gene calls are TRBV7-9 and TRBJ1-4; D is unresolved. Germline V gives CDR1 SEHNR, CDR2 FQNEAQ (reference sequence). V was cut by 1 base and J by 4 bases, with 10 bases left in between. CDR3 length equals 15 residues.